The clone carrying this TCR beta chain occurred many times. What it binds is unknown. The V gene lost 6 bases and the J gene lost 3 bases, with 15 bases spanning the gap. This CDR3 has 14 residues. Time point noted: newly diagnosed GD, antithyroid drugs for less than 3 months. Extracted RNA from PBMCs served as the source of the TCR library. This sample is part of a study of regulatory T cells in long-lasting Graves disease. Overall study results and limits: The analysis examined peripheral blood only and excluded thyroid tissue.

Arm-PCR of CDR3 regions and iRepertoire HTBI primers were the basis on which TCR beta libraries were built. TCRdb fed the multiplex PCR reads into MiXCR, producing one record per CDR3 protein. The sample consists of hundreds of thousands of distinct CDR3 sequences, 15% to 20% of them appearing once. The sample also formed part of further work on T cells in Graves' hyperthyroidism and ophthalmopathy. This second report adds: HTBI primers drove first-round RT-PCR of the TCR CDR3.

The chain joins TRBV12-3 or TRBV12-4 to TRBJ2-7; D may match TRBD1 or TRBD2 (5 bases each). The specimen comprised peripheral blood mononuclear cells (PBMCs), sampled at new diagnosis, from a patient treated with antithyroid drugs. The source is a woman aged 25-40 years with Graves disease. The CDR3: CASSPRDGRYEQYF. CDR3 nucleotides: TGTGCCAGCAGCCCTAGGGACGGACGCTACGAGCAGTACTTC.